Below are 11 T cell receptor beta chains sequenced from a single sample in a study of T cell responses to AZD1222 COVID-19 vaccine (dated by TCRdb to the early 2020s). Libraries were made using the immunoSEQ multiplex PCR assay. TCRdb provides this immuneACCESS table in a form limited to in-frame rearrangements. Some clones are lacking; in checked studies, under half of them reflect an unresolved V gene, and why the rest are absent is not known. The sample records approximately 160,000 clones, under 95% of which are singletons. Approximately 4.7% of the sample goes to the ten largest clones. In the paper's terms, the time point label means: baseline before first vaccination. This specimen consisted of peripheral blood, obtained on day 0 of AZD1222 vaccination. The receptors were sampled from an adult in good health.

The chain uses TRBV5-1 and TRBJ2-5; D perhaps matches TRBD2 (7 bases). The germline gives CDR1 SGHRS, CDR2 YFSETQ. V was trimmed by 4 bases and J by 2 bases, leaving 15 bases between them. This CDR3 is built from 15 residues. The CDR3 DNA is TGCGCCAGCAGCAACGGGGGGCGCGGGCAAGAGACCCAGTACTTC. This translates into CASSNGGRGQETQYF.

The CDR3, as DNA: TGTGCCAGCAGTGAGGATGTCGGGGGCTCGAAGCAGCCCCAGCATTTT. Residues: CASSEDVGGSKQPQHF. J is TRBJ1-5 and V is TRBV2, with D possibly being TRBD1 (6 bases). V lost 3 bases to trimming and J lost 7 bases, with 19 bases between them. Germline CDR1 is SNHLY and CDR2 is FYNNEI. The CDR3 loop spans 16 amino acids.

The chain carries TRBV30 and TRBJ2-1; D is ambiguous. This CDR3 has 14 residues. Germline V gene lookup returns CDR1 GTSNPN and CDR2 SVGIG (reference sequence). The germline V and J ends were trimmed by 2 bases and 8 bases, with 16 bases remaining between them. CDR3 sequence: CAWSQASLRDEQFF. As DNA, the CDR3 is TGTGCCTGGAGTCAAGCCTCCCTACGTGATGAGCAGTTCTTC.

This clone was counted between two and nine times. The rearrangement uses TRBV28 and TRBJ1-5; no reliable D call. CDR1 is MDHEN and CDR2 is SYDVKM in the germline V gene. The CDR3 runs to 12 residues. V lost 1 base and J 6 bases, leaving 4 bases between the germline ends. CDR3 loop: CASSLSTQPQHF. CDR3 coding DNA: TGTGCCAGCAGTTTATCTACTCAGCCCCAGCATTTT.

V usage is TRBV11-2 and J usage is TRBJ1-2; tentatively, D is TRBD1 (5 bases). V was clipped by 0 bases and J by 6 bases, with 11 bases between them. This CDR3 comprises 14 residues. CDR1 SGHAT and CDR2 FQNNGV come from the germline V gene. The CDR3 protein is CASSLESGTDGYTF. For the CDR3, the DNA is TGTGCCAGCAGCTTAGAATCAGGGACCGATGGCTACACCTTC.

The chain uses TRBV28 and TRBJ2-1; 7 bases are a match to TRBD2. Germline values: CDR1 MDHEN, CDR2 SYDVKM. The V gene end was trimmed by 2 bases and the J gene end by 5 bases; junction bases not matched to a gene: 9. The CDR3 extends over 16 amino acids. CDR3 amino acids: CASSLGGGSFDNEQFF. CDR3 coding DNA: TGTGCCAGCAGTTTAGGTGGCGGGAGCTTCGACAATGAGCAGTTCTTC.

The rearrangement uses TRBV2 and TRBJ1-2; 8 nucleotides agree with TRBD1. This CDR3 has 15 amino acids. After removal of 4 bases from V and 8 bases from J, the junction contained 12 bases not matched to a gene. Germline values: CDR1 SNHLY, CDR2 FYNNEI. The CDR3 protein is CASSGGQDLVGGYTF. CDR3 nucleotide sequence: TGTGCCAGCAGTGGGGGACAGGACCTTGTGGGGGGCTACACCTTC.

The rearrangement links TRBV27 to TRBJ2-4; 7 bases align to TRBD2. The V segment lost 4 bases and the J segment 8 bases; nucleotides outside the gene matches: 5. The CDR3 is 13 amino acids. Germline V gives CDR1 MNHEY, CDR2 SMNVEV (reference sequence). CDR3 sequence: CASSYRGSHIQYF. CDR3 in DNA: TGTGCCAGCAGTTATCGCGGGAGCCACATTCAGTACTTC.

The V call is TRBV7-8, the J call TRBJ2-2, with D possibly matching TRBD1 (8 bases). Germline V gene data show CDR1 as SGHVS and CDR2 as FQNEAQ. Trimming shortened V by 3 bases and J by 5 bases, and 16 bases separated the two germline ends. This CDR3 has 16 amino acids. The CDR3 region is CASSFEQGEGTGELFF. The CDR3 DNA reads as TGTGCCAGCAGCTTCGAACAGGGGGAGGGTACCGGGGAGCTGTTTTTT.

The CDR3 sequence is CASSIVGGPEETQYF. The CDR3 nucleotides are TGTGCCAGTAGTATAGTGGGAGGGCCCGAAGAGACCCAGTACTTC. The V call is TRBV19, the J call TRBJ2-5; 7 bases match TRBD2. The CDR3 loop spans 15 amino acids. The V and J ends lost 1 base and 3 bases, in that order; junction bases with no gene match: 5. CDR1 is LNHDA, CDR2 SQIVND, per germline (reference sequence).

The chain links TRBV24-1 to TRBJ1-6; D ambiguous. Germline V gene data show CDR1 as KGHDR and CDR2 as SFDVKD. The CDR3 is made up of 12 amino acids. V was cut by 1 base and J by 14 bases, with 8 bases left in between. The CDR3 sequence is CATSDFGDTLHF. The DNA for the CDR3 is TGTGCCACCAGTGATTTTGGGGATACCCTCCACTTT.